These T cell receptor beta chains were read from a single sample in a study of blood T cell repertoires in COVID-19. Sequenced by immunoSEQ multiplex PCR; TCRdb stores in-frame clones only, minus some. Counted here are more than 85,000 clones, roughly 92% occurring once; the ten biggest clones make up less than 2%. Specimen: peripheral blood. Receptors originate from a woman aged 45-60 years with COVID-19, enrolled during active disease. Each CDR3 is given with its conserved first and last residue. D genes are given only for firm matches. Size is omitted from some rows. Given values are once, few, many or a class for expanded clones.

j_call d_call cdr3_length clone_size v_call cdr3_aa cdr3_nt
TRBJ1-2 TRBD1 14 . TRBV14 CASSLWTGSYGYTF TGTGCCAGCAGCCTATGGACAGGGTCCTATGGCTACACCTTC
TRBJ1-5 TRBD1 16 once TRBV5-1 CASSFGTGQGNQPQHF TGCGCCAGCAGCTTTGGGACAGGACAGGGCAATCAGCCCCAGCATTTT
TRBJ2-7 . 15 few TRBV7-6 CASSTGGGRSYEQYF TGTGCCAGCAGCACTGGGGGCGGGCGCTCCTACGAGCAGTACTTC
TRBJ1-5 TRBD1 14 . TRBV6-5 CASQGTGLDQPQHF TGTGCCAGCCAAGGGACAGGGCTGGATCAGCCCCAGCATTTT
TRBJ2-3 . 15 . TRBV27 CASTLEGTVGGTQYF TGTGCCAGCACCCTCGAGGGGACGGTGGGAGGTACGCAGTATTTT
TRBJ1-6 TRBD1 13 . TRBV29-1 CSAGQGYNSPLHF TGCAGCGCCGGACAGGGCTATAATTCACCCCTCCACTTT
TRBJ1-6 TRBD1 13 . TRBV7-6 CASSWDSGPPLHF TGTGCCAGCAGCTGGGACAGTGGTCCACCCCTCCACTTT
TRBJ2-3 . 15 . TRBV5-1 CASSLRGLSTDTQYF TGCGCCAGCAGCTTGAGGGGCCTTAGCACAGATACGCAGTATTTT
TRBJ1-3 . 13 . TRBV12-3/TRBV12-4 CASEDIGRNTIYF TGTGCCAGCGAGGACATTGGTAGAAACACCATATATTTT
TRBJ1-6 . 13 . TRBV5-4 CASSFRGNSPLHF TGTGCCAGCAGCTTCAGGGGAAATTCACCCCTCCACTTT
TRBJ1-6 . 15 . TRBV19 CASSIGGVNGSPLHF TGTGCCAGTAGTATCGGCGGGGTAAACGGTTCACCCCTCCACTTT
TRBJ2-3 . 15 . TRBV11-3 CASSLRTVSTDTQYF TGTGCCAGCAGCTTAAGAACTGTCTCCACAGATACGCAGTATTTT
TRBJ2-2 TRBD1 16 . TRBV24-1 CATSDPTGLGTGELFF TGTGCCACCAGTGATCCGACAGGGCTGGGCACCGGGGAGCTGTTTTTT
TRBJ2-1 TRBD2 16 . TRBV6-1 CASSGSGGSSYNEQFF TGTGCCAGCAGTGGTAGCGGGGGGAGCTCCTACAATGAGCAGTTCTTC
TRBJ2-1 . 15 . TRBV11-2 CASSVGRNTGNEQFF TGTGCCAGCAGCGTAGGCAGAAACACAGGCAATGAGCAGTTCTTC
TRBJ2-1 TRBD1 14 few TRBV12-5 CASGPGTAYNEQFF TGTGCTAGTGGCCCCGGGACAGCATACAATGAGCAGTTCTTC
TRBJ2-3 TRBD2 14 . TRBV7-2 CASSLSGGADTQYF TGTGCCAGCAGCTTGAGCGGGGGGGCCGATACGCAGTATTTT
TRBJ1-1 TRBD1 14 few TRBV14 CASSQVRGRTEAFF TGTGCCAGCAGCCAAGTGAGGGGGCGAACTGAAGCTTTCTTT
TRBJ1-2 . 11 . TRBV11-2 CASSLDSEVTF TGTGCCAGCAGCTTAGATTCAGAGGTCACCTTC
TRBJ2-1 . 15 . TRBV30 CAHGGGPSSYNEQFF TGTGCCCATGGGGGGGGGCCCTCCTCCTACAATGAGCAGTTCTTC
TRBJ1-3 TRBD1 13 . TRBV19 CATSTGPGNTIYF TGTGCCACCTCGACAGGGCCGGGAAACACCATATATTTT
TRBJ2-3 TRBD2 15 . TRBV5-6 CASSLILAGIDTQYF TGTGCCAGCAGCTTAATTCTAGCGGGGATCGATACGCAGTATTTT
TRBJ2-1 . 15 . TRBV9 CASSVVVSSYNEQFF TGTGCCAGCAGCGTAGTGGTGAGCTCCTACAATGAGCAGTTCTTC
TRBJ2-5 TRBD2 16 . TRBV3-1/TRBV3-2 CASSQDWAGVEETQYF TGTGCCAGCAGCCAAGATTGGGCGGGGGTGGAAGAGACCCAGTACTTC
TRBJ2-5 TRBD1 15 . TRBV3-1/TRBV3-2 CASSQGRGRRETQYF TGTGCCAGCAGCCAAGGTAGGGGGCGGCGAGAGACCCAGTACTTC
TRBJ2-6 . 15 . TRBV7-6 CASSLDSSGANVLTF TGTGCCAGCAGCTTGGACAGCTCTGGGGCCAACGTCCTGACTTTC
TRBJ1-2 . 14 . TRBV11-3 CASSLASQGGGYTF TGTGCCAGCAGCTTAGCCTCACAGGGAGGGGGCTACACCTTC
TRBJ1-2 TRBD1 16 . TRBV18 CASSPSTGKVGYGYTF TGTGCCAGCTCACCGTCGACAGGGAAGGTGGGCTATGGCTACACCTTC
TRBJ2-2 . 15 . TRBV19 CASSISRPVAGELFF TGTGCCAGTAGTATATCGAGGCCGGTCGCCGGGGAGCTGTTTTTT
TRBJ1-4 . 15 . TRBV30 CAWSPPDRNNEKLFF TGTGCCTGGAGTCCACCTGACAGGAACAATGAAAAACTGTTTTTT
TRBJ2-2 . 15 few TRBV7-2 CASSHTLTNTGELFF TGTGCCAGCAGCCACACCCTCACGAACACCGGGGAGCTGTTTTTT
TRBJ2-2 . 16 . TRBV5-1 CASSLTQGSNTGELFF TGCGCCAGCAGCTTAACCCAGGGTTCGAACACCGGGGAGCTGTTTTTT
TRBJ2-3 TRBD1 12 . TRBV11-3 CASSRDRGPTRF TGTGCCAGCAGCAGGGACAGGGGTCCGACCCGGTTT
TRBJ2-5 TRBD1 17 once TRBV10-3 CAIRGHRGLRESETQYF TGTGCCATCAGGGGGCACAGGGGCCTAAGGGAGTCAGAGACCCAGTACTTC
TRBJ1-4 TRBD1 14 . TRBV28 CASSTGTGREKLFF TGTGCCAGCAGTACCGGGACAGGGCGTGAAAAACTGTTTTTT
TRBJ2-1 . 13 . TRBV29-1 CSFRHSSYNEQFF TGCAGCTTCCGACACTCCTCCTACAATGAGCAGTTCTTC
TRBJ2-2 TRBD1 19 . TRBV4-1 CASSQGPIRTGTDTGELFF TGCGCCAGCAGCCAAGGACCCATTCGGACAGGGACGGACACCGGGGAGCTGTTTTTT
TRBJ1-2 . 12 once TRBV6-5 CASSGSNYGYTF TGTGCCAGCTCCGGGTCTAACTATGGCTACACCTTC
TRBJ2-3 . 15 . TRBV9 CASSVTGWLTDTQYF TGTGCCAGCAGCGTAACAGGCTGGTTGACAGATACGCAGTATTTT
TRBJ1-2 TRBD1 15 . TRBV4-1 CASSPRQGSDYGYTF TGCGCCAGCAGCCCCCGACAGGGCTCAGACTATGGCTACACCTTC
TRBJ1-1 TRBD1 14 . TRBV4-3 CASSLTGSFTEAFF TGCGCCAGCAGCCTGACAGGGTCGTTCACTGAAGCTTTCTTT
TRBJ1-1 . 17 . TRBV6-1 CASSGGGDPTLPIEAFF TGTGCCAGCAGTGGGGGAGGGGACCCCACCTTACCCATTGAAGCTTTCTTT
TRBJ1-3 TRBD1 17 . TRBV7-2 CASSQLVQGLYGNTIYF TGTGCCAGCAGCCAATTGGTACAGGGGTTATATGGAAACACCATATATTTT
TRBJ1-3 TRBD1 16 few TRBV5-4 CASSLRGRPGDDTIYF TGTGCCAGCAGCCTGAGGGGGCGCCCGGGGGATGACACCATATATTTT
TRBJ1-2 . 13 . TRBV29-1 CSVSRDTRDGYTF TGCAGCGTCAGCCGGGACACAAGGGATGGCTACACCTTC
TRBJ2-2 . 14 . TRBV19 CASSIAGNTGELFF TGTGCCAGTAGTATCGCGGGTAACACCGGGGAGCTGTTTTTT
TRBJ2-2 TRBD1 15 few TRBV10-1 CASSEPGQGKGELFF TGCGCCAGCAGTGAACCAGGACAGGGCAAAGGGGAGCTGTTTTTT
TRBJ1-2 TRBD1 16 . TRBV9 CASSPRGDRVNYGYTF TGTGCCAGCAGCCCGCGTGGGGACAGGGTAAACTATGGCTACACCTTC
TRBJ1-2 TRBD1 12 . TRBV29-1 CSVGQGAKGYTF TGCAGCGTTGGCCAGGGGGCTAAAGGCTACACCTTC
TRBJ2-3 TRBD2 16 . TRBV6-5 CASSSSGGPSTDTQYF TGTGCCAGCAGTTCTAGCGGGGGCCCTAGCACAGATACGCAGTATTTT
TRBJ1-5 . 14 . TRBV6-1 CASSEAGDIQPQHF TGTGCCAGCAGTGAAGCCGGAGATATTCAGCCCCAGCATTTT
TRBJ1-5 . 14 . TRBV28 CASLDGSSGQPQHF TGTGCCAGCCTCGATGGGAGTTCCGGTCAGCCCCAGCATTTT
TRBJ2-7 TRBD1 18 few TRBV6-1 CASSEAALNAGGLYEQYF TGTGCCAGCAGTGAGGCCGCGCTCAATGCAGGGGGCTTATACGAGCAGTACTTC
TRBJ2-3 TRBD1 16 . TRBV10-2 CASSEVKDRSTDTQYF TGCGCCAGCAGTGAAGTTAAGGACAGGAGCACAGATACGCAGTATTTT